These T cell receptor beta chains were read from a single sample in a study of T cells in Graves' hyperthyroidism and ophthalmopathy. TCRdb fed the multiplex PCR reads into MiXCR, producing one record per CDR3 protein. The table shows 300,000 to 400,000 distinct CDR3 sequences, with around 14% occurring only once. The sample taken for sequencing was blood. These receptors were obtained from a woman aged 25 to 39 with Graves' hyperthyroidism. The CDR3 runs from the conserved cysteine through the conserved F or W. Fields, in order: clone size, V gene, J gene, D gene, CDR3 protein, CDR3 DNA. A D gene is named only where the DNA matches it firmly. For some rows the clone size is stated as once, few or many, or as a class when expanded; others skip it.

clone_size: many
v_call: TRBV24-1
j_call: TRBJ2-3
d_call: TRBD2
cdr3_aa: CATSDNRDYHSDTQYF
cdr3_nt: TGTGCCACCAGTGACAACCGGGACTACCACTCAGATACGCAGTATTTT

clone_size: -
v_call: TRBV7-9
j_call: TRBJ1-1
d_call: TRBD1
cdr3_aa: CASSLLGQTNTEAFF
cdr3_nt: TGTGCCAGCAGCTTACTGGGACAGACGAACACTGAAGCTTTCTTT

clone_size: -
v_call: TRBV4-1
j_call: TRBJ2-2
d_call: TRBD1
cdr3_aa: CASSQRDRGTNTGELFF
cdr3_nt: TGCGCCAGCAGCCAAAGGGACAGGGGGACGAACACCGGGGAGCTGTTTTTT

clone_size: -
v_call: TRBV28
j_call: TRBJ1-2
d_call: -
cdr3_aa: CASSSFSYGYTF
cdr3_nt: TGTGCCAGCAGTTCCTTCAGCTATGGCTACACCTTC

clone_size: -
v_call: TRBV10-3
j_call: TRBJ2-5
d_call: -
cdr3_aa: CAISELEQETQYF
cdr3_nt: TGTGCCATCAGTGAACTAGAACAAGAGACCCAGTACTTC

clone_size: -
v_call: TRBV20-1
j_call: TRBJ1-2
d_call: -
cdr3_aa: CSAASVARAVNYGYTF
cdr3_nt: TGCAGTGCTGCCTCGGTGGCGAGGGCGGTTAACTATGGCTACACCTTC

clone_size: few
v_call: TRBV11-2
j_call: TRBJ1-2
d_call: TRBD1
cdr3_aa: CASSSDRGYQGYTF
cdr3_nt: TGTGCCAGCAGCTCAGACAGGGGCTATCAGGGCTACACCTTC

clone_size: many
v_call: TRBV28
j_call: TRBJ1-5
d_call: -
cdr3_aa: CASSLLLGGWGNQPQHF
cdr3_nt: TGTGCCAGCAGTTTACTCTTAGGGGGGTGGGGCAATCAGCCCCAGCATTTT

clone_size: many
v_call: TRBV12-3/TRBV12-4
j_call: TRBJ1-4
d_call: -
cdr3_aa: CASRRRGAAGEKLFF
cdr3_nt: TGTGCCAGCAGACGGAGGGGGGCGGCAGGAGAAAAACTGTTTTTT

clone_size: -
v_call: TRBV19
j_call: TRBJ1-2
d_call: -
cdr3_aa: CASTPNLGGWNYGYTF
cdr3_nt: TGTGCCAGTACCCCGAATCTAGGGGGTTGGAACTATGGCTACACCTTC

clone_size: -
v_call: TRBV10-3
j_call: TRBJ1-5
d_call: -
cdr3_aa: CAINTVKDQPQHF
cdr3_nt: TGTGCCATCAATACAGTAAAGGATCAGCCCCAGCATTTT

clone_size: few
v_call: TRBV6-1
j_call: TRBJ1-1
d_call: TRBD1
cdr3_aa: CASSSSGQGSGAFF
cdr3_nt: TGTGCCAGCAGTTCGTCAGGACAGGGTTCTGGAGCTTTCTTT

clone_size: -
v_call: TRBV20-1
j_call: TRBJ2-1
d_call: TRBD1
cdr3_aa: CSASRDRGYNEQFF
cdr3_nt: TGCAGTGCCAGCCGGGACAGGGGGTACAATGAGCAGTTCTTC

clone_size: -
v_call: TRBV19
j_call: TRBJ1-6
d_call: TRBD1
cdr3_aa: CAGRQGSNSPLHF
cdr3_nt: TGTGCCGGCAGACAGGGATCCAATTCACCCCTCCACTTT

clone_size: many
v_call: TRBV28
j_call: TRBJ1-5
d_call: TRBD1
cdr3_aa: CASKTPGQYNQPQHF
cdr3_nt: TGTGCCAGTAAAACCCCGGGACAGTACAATCAGCCCCAGCATTTT